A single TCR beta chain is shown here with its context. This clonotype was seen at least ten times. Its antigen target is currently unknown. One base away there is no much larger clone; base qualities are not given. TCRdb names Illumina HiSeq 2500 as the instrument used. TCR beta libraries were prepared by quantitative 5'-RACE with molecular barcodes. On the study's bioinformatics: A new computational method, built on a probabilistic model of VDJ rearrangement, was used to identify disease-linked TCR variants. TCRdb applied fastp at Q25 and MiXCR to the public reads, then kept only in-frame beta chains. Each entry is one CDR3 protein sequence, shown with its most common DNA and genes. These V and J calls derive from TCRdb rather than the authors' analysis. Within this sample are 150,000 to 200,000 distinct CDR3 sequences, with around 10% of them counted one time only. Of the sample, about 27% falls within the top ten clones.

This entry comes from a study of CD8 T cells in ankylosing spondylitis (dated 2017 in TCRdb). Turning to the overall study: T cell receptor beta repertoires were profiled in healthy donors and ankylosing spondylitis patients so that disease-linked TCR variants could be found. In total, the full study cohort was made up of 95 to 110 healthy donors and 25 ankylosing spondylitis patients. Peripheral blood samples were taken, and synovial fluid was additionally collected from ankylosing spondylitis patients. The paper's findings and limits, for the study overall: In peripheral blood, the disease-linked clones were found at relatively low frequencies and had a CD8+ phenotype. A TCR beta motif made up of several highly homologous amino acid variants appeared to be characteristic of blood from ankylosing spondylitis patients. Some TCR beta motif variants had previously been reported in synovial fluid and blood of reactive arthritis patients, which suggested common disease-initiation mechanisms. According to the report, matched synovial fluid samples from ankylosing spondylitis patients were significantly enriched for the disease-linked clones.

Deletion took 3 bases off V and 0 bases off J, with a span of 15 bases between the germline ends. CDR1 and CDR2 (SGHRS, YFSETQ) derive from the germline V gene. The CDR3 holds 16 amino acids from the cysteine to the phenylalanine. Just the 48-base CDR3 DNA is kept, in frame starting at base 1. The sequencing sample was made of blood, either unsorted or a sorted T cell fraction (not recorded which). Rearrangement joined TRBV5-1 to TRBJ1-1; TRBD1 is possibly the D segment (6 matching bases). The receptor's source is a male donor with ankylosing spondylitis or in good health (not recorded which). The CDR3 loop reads CASSSVTGVLNTEAFF. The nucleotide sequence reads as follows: TGCGCCAGCAGCTCGGTGACAGGCGTCCTGAACACTGAAGCTTTCTTT.